The 16 T cell receptor beta chains listed next were all sequenced from one sample in a study of blood T cell repertoires in COVID-19 (dated by TCRdb to between 2020 and 2021). The method behind the library was the immunoSEQ multiplex PCR assay. The table comes from immuneACCESS by way of TCRdb, which keeps in-frame sequences with V and J called. Part of the clones is missing from these tables; in studies checked, under half for an unresolved V gene and the rest for unknown reasons. For this sample there are 110,000 to 150,000 clones; 75% to 90% appear just once. The ten largest clones represent 44% of the sample. The sample was peripheral blood. The receptors here all came from a human donor in a cohort sampled during active COVID-19.

The chain joins TRBV29-1 to TRBJ2-1; D is possibly TRBD2 (5 bases). CDR3 size: 13 residues. The germline V and J ends were trimmed by 7 bases and 6 bases, with 16 bases remaining between them. Germline V gene lookup returns CDR1 SQVTM and CDR2 ANQGSEA. CDR3: CSAESGLRNEQFF. Here the CDR3 DNA reads TGCAGCGCCGAATCGGGGTTACGCAATGAGCAGTTCTTC.

The chain couples TRBV9 to TRBJ1-2; maybe TRBD1 (5 bases). This CDR3 spans 17 amino acids. Between the trimmed V and J ends, which lost 3 bases and 0 bases, there was a span of 18 bases. Germline V gene sequence: CDR1 SGDLS, CDR2 YYNGEE. The CDR3 region is CASSGVGTGESNYGYTF. CDR3 in DNA: TGTGCCAGCAGCGGCGTGGGGACGGGGGAATCTAACTATGGCTACACCTTC.

The chain links TRBV18 to TRBJ1-2; 7 bases line up with TRBD1. Per germline, CDR1 KGHSH and CDR2 LQKENI. With 6 bases clipped from V and 4 bases from J, the junction kept 11 bases outside the gene matches. The CDR3 covers 15 residues. The CDR3 loop is CASSLGQAVIYGYTF. The CDR3 DNA sequence: TGTGCCAGCTCCCTCGGACAGGCTGTTATCTATGGCTACACCTTC.

V gene TRBV7-8 combines with J gene TRBJ2-4; 9 positions match TRBD1. The CDR3 extends over 16 amino acids. V was clipped by 3 bases and J by 3 bases; unmatched bases: 6. Germline V gives CDR1 SGHVS, CDR2 FQNEAQ. CDR3 residues: CASSFRDRDSKNIQYF. The DNA for the CDR3 is TGTGCCAGCAGCTTCCGGGACAGGGATAGCAAAAACATTCAGTACTTC. Full variable domain (missing parts from reference TRBV7-8 and TRBJ2-4): GAGVSQSPRYKVAKRGQDVALRCDPISGHVSLFWYQQALGQGPEFLTYFQNEAQLDKSGLPSDRFFAERPEGSVSTLKIQRTQQEDSAVYLCASSFRDRDSKNIQYFGAGTRLSVL.

This clone was picked up a small number of times. The J gene is TRBJ2-2, the V gene TRBV25-1, with D tentatively TRBD1 (6 bases). V lost 5 bases to trimming and J lost 3 bases, with 10 bases between them. CDR1 is MGHDK and CDR2 is SYGVNS in the germline V gene. The CDR3 contains 14 residues. For the CDR3, the DNA is TGTGCCAGCAGTCCACCAGGGGACACCGGGGAGCTGTTTTTT. Protein: CASSPPGDTGELFF.

V gene TRBV29-1 combines with J gene TRBJ1-4, with 10 bases aligning to TRBD1. This CDR3 region has 13 residues. Germline CDR1 reads SQVTM; CDR2 reads ANQGSEA. Germline trimming cut 5 bases from V and 8 bases from J; bases unmatched to any gene: 5. The CDR3: CSVSRDRGEKLFF. The CDR3 DNA is TGCAGCGTTAGCCGGGACAGGGGCGAAAAACTGTTTTTT.

The V and J genes are TRBV19 and TRBJ1-6; tentative D call: TRBD1 (5 bases). This CDR3 spans 15 amino acids. Germline-derived CDR1 and CDR2 are LNHDA and SQIVND (reference sequence). Trimming left V 0 bases short and J 5 bases short, with 8 bases between. The CDR3 region has the DNA TGTGCCAGTAGTATAGACAGGGATCATAATTCACCCCTCCACTTT. Amino acids: CASSIDRDHNSPLHF.

The V and J genes are TRBV15 and TRBJ1-2; D gene uncertain. This CDR3 contains 16 residues. CDR1 LNHNV and CDR2 YYDKDF come from the germline V gene (reference sequence). V was cut by 3 bases and J by 8 bases, with 22 bases left in between. The CDR3 protein is CATSRDYDTRRSGYTF. The CDR3 coding sequence is TGTGCCACCAGCAGGGATTACGACACGAGGAGGTCAGGCTACACCTTC.

This clone was detected a few times. The chain combines TRBV18 with TRBJ1-2, with TRBD1 as a possible D gene (5 bases). Germline values: CDR1 KGHSH, CDR2 LQKENI. The CDR3 has 15 amino acids. V lost 0 bases to trimming and J lost 2 bases, with 10 bases between them. CDR3 in DNA: TGTGCCAGCTCACCACCGACAGAACAGAACTATGGCTACACCTTC. This codes for CASSPPTEQNYGYTF.

The V and J genes are TRBV2 and TRBJ1-2, with D perhaps matching TRBD1 (6 bases). With 4 bases removed from V and 5 bases from J, the gap between germline ends came to 14 bases. The CDR3 covers 14 residues. The germline V gene has CDR1 SNHLY and CDR2 FYNNEI. The CDR3 sequence: CASSAGTSLYGYTF. In nucleotides, the CDR3 is TGTGCCAGCAGTGCCGGGACAAGCCTATATGGCTACACCTTC.

The rearrangement uses TRBV6-2 or TRBV6-3 and TRBJ2-7; 12 nucleotides agree with TRBD2. Germline CDR1 reads MNHEY; CDR2 reads SVGEGT. CDR3 length equals 15 residues. J lost 5 bases, V lost 6 bases, and 8 bases had no gene match. CDR3 protein: CASSPASGRAHEQYV. DNA for the CDR3: TGTGCCAGCAGCCCCGCTAGCGGGAGGGCCCACGAGCAGTACGTC.

The J gene is TRBJ2-2, the V gene TRBV27; 7 nucleotides agree with TRBD2. The length of the CDR3 is 15 residues. The germline V gene has CDR1 MNHEY and CDR2 SMNVEV (reference sequence). Trimming cost V 6 bases and J 0 bases; bases outside gene matches: 4. DNA for the CDR3: TGTGCCAGCAGATTAGCGGGCACGAACACCGGGGAGCTGTTTTTT. It translates to CASRLAGTNTGELFF.

The chain carries TRBV4-3 and TRBJ1-1; 12 positions agree with TRBD1. Germline V gene data show CDR1 as LGHNA and CDR2 as YSLEER. The J segment lost 7 bases and the V segment lost 1 base, leaving 19 bases of the junction unmatched. The CDR3 sequence is 20 residues long. The CDR3 spells CASSQVPFRDRGLSWDEAFF. The CDR3 DNA reads as TGCGCCAGCAGCCAAGTCCCCTTTCGGGACAGGGGGCTTTCCTGGGATGAAGCTTTCTTT.

The sample holds one count of this clone. The chain has TRBV18 and TRBJ1-6; the match to TRBD1 covers 9 bases. This CDR3 is built from 16 residues. V gave up 6 bases and J gave up 7 bases; unmatched junction bases: 10. The germline V gene has CDR1 KGHSH and CDR2 LQKENI. CDR3 DNA sequence: TGTGCCAGCTCTCTCTCTGGGACAGGGACGAATTCACCCCTCCACTTT. This gives the protein CASSLSGTGTNSPLHF.

The chain carries TRBV7-3 and TRBJ2-7; TRBD2 matches at 10 bases. V lost 5 bases to trimming and J lost 2 bases; unmatched junction nucleotides: 6. The CDR3 runs to 15 residues. Germline lookup yields CDR1 SGHTA and CDR2 FQGTGA. The DNA of the CDR3 is TGTGCCAGCAGCCGTAGCGGGGGGTTAGCCTACGAGCAGTACTTC. Translated, it gives CASSRSGGLAYEQYF.

The chain carries TRBV5-6 and TRBJ2-5; TRBD1 agrees at 8 bases. Per the germline V gene, CDR1 is SGHDT and CDR2 is YYEEEE. V lost 7 bases and J lost 6; bases outside the gene matches: 14. This CDR3 has 15 amino acids. CDR3 sequence reads: CASHVVGQGGKTQYF. DNA for the CDR3: TGTGCCAGCCACGTTGTAGGACAGGGTGGAAAGACCCAGTACTTC.